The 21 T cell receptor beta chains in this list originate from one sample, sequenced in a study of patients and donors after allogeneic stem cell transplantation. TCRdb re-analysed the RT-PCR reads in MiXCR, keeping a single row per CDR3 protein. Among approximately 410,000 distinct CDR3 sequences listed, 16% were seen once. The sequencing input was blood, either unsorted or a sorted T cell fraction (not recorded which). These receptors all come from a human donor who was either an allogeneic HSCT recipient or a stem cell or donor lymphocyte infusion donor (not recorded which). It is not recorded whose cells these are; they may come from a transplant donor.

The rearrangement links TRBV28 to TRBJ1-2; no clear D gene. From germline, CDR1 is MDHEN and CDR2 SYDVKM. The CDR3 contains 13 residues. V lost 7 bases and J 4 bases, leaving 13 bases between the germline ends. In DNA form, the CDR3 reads TGTGCCAGCACCTCGTACAGATTCTATGGCTACACCTTC. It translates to CASTSYRFYGYTF.

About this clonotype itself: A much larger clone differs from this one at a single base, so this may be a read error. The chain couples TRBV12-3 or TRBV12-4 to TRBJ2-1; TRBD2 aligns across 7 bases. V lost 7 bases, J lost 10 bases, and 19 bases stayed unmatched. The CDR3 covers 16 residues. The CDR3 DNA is TGTGCCAGCACCAGATACCGGGACTACCAGACAATGGAGCAGTTCTTC. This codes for CASTRYRDYQTMEQFF.

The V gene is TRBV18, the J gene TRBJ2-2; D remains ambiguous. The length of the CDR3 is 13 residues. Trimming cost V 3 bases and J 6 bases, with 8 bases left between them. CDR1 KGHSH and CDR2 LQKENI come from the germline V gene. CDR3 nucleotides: TGTGCCAGCTCACCGGTCACCCCCGGGGAGCTGTTTTTT. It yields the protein CASSPVTPGELFF.

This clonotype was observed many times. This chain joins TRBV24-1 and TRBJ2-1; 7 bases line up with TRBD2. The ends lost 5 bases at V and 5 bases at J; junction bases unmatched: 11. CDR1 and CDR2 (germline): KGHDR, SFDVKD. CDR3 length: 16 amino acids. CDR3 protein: CATSAPGEGRHNEQFF. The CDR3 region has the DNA TGTGCCACCAGTGCCCCCGGGGAGGGAAGACACAATGAGCAGTTCTTC.

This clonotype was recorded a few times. CDR3: CASRRRTGNTEAFF. In DNA, the CDR3 is TGTGCCAGCAGACGAAGGACAGGGAACACTGAAGCTTTCTTT. The chain links TRBV25-1 to TRBJ1-1; 7 nucleotides match TRBD1. There are 14 residues in the CDR3. Germline-derived CDR1 and CDR2 are MGHDK and SYGVNS. J was trimmed by 1 base and V by 6 bases; bases with no gene match: 5.

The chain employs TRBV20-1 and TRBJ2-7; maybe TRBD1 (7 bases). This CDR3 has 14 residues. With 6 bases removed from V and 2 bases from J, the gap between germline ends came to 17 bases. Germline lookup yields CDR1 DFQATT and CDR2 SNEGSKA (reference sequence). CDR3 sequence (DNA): TGCAGTGCCCCAGGGCCAGGGGGGACCTACGAGCAGTACTTC. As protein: CSAPGPGGTYEQYF.

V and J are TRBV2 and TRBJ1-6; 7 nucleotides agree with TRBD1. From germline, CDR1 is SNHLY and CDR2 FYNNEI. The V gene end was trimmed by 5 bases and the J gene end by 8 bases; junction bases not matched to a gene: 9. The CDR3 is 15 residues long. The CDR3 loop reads CASSLRGRGDSPLHF. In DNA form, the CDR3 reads TGTGCCAGCAGTCTACGCGGCAGGGGGGATTCACCCCTCCACTTT.

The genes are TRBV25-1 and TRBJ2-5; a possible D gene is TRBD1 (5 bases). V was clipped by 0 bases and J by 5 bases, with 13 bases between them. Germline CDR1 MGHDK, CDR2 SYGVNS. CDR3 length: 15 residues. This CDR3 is CASSEYNWGPETQYF. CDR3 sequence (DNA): TGTGCCAGCAGTGAATATAATTGGGGCCCGGAGACCCAGTACTTC.

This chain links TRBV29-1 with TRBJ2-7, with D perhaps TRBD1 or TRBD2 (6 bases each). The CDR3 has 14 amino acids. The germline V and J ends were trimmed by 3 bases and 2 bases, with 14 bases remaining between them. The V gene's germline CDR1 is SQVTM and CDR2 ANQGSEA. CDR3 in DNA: TGCAGCGTTGACTCCGGGGGCGGTACCTACGAGCAGTACTTC. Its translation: CSVDSGGGTYEQYF.

The CDR3 DNA sequence: TGTGCCAGCAGCCGTTTCGGGGAGGGGTTTGCCTACGAGCAGTACTTC. Translating it yields CASSRFGEGFAYEQYF. J is TRBJ2-7 and V is TRBV3-1; TRBD2 matches at 7 bases. With 4 bases clipped from V and 2 bases from J, the junction kept 11 bases outside the gene matches. CDR1 is LGHDT, CDR2 YNNKEL, per germline (reference sequence). The CDR3 spans 16 residues.

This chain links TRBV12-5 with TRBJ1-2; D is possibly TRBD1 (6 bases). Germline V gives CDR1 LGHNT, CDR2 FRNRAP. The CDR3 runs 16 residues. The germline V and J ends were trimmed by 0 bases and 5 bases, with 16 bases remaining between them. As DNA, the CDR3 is TGTGCTAGTGGTTTGGTAAAAGGAGGACAGAGGTATGGCTACACCTTC. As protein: CASGLVKGGQRYGYTF.

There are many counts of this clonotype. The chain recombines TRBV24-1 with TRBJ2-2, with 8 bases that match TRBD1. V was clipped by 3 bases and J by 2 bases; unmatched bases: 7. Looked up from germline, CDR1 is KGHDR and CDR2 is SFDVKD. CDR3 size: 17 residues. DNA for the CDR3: TGTGCCACCAGTGATCCCATCGGGACAGGCAACACCGGGGAGCTGTTTTTT. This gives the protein CATSDPIGTGNTGELFF.

DNA of the CDR3: TGTGCCAGCAGATCCCCGGGTTCTGCAGGGGCCAACGTCCTGACTTTC. Encoded protein: CASRSPGSAGANVLTF. V and J are TRBV6-1 and TRBJ2-6; D ambiguous. Germline V CDR1 and CDR2: MNHNS, SASEGT. This CDR3 comprises 16 residues. Between the trimmed V and J ends, which lost 6 bases and 4 bases, there was a span of 16 bases.

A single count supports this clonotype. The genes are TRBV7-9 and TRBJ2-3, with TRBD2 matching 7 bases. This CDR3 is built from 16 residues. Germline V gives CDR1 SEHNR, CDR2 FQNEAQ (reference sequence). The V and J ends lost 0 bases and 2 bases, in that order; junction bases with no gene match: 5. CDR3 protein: CASSLAPGTTTDTQYF. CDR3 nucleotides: TGTGCCAGCAGCTTAGCCCCTGGGACTACCACAGATACGCAGTATTTT.

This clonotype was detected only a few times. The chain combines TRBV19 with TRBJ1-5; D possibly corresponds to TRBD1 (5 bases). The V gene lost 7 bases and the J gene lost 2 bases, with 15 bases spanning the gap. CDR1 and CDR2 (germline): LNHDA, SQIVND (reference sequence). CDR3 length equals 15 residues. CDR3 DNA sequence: TGTGCCAGTACCTCGGGGCGGGGTCGCAATCAGCCCCAGCATTTT. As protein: CASTSGRGRNQPQHF.

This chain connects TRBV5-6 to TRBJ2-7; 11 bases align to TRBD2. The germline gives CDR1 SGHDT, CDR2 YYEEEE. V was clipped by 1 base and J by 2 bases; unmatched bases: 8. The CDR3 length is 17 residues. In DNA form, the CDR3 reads TGTGCCAGCAGCTTGAGGCCTAGCGGGGGGCCGACCTACGAGCAGTACTTC. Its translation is CASSLRPSGGPTYEQYF.

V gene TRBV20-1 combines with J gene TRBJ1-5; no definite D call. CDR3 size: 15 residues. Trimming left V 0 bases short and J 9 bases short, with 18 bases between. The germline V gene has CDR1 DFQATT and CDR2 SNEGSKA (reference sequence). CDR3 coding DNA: TGCAGTGCTAGAGATTCCACAAGGGTGCCATGGCCCCAGCATTTT. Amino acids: CSARDSTRVPWPQHF.

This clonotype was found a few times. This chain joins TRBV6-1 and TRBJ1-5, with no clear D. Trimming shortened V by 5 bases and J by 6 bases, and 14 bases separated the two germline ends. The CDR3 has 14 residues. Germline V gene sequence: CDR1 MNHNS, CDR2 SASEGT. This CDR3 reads CASSPNRFLQPQHF. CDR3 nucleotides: TGTGCCAGCAGTCCGAACCGTTTCCTTCAGCCCCAGCATTTT.

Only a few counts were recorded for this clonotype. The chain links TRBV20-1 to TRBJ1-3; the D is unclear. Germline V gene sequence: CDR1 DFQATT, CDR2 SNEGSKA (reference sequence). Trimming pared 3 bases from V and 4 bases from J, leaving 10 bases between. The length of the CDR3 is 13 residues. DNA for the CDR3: TGCAGTGCTAGGGTTCCGACGGGAAACACCATATATTTT. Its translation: CSARVPTGNTIYF.

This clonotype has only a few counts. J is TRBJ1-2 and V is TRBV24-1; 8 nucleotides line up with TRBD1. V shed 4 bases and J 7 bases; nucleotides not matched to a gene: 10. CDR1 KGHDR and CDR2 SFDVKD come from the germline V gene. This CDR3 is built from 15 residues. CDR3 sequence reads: CATSDRPGGAGGYTF. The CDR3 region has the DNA TGTGCCACCAGTGACCGCCCAGGGGGCGCGGGTGGCTACACCTTC.

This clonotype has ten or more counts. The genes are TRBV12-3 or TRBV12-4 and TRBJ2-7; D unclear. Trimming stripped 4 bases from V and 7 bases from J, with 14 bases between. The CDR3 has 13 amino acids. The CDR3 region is CASSSTAAGEQYF. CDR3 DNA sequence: TGTGCCAGCAGTTCGACTGCGGCCGGGGAGCAGTACTTC.